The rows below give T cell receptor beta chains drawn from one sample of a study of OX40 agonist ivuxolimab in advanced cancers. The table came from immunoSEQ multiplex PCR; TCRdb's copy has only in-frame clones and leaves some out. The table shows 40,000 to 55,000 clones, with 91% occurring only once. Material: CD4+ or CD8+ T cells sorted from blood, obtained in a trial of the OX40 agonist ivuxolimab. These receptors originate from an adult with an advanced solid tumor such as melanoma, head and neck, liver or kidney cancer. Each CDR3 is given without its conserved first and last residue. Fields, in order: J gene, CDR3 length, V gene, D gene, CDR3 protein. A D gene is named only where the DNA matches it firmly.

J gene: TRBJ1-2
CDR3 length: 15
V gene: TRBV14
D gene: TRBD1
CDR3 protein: ASSPYRGGPEDYGYT

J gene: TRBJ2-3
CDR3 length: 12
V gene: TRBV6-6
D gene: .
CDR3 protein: ASSYLGVTDTQY

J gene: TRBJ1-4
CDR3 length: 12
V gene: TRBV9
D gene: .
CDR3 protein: ASSVGGVNEKLF

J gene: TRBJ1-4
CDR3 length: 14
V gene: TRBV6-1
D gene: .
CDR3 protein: ASSEILEGANEKLF

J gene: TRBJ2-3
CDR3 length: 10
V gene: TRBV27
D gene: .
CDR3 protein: ASSLIGDTQY

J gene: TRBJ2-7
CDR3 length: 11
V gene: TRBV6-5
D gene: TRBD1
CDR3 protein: ASSVTGAGEQY

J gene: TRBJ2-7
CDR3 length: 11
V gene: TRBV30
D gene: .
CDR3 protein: AWSGGTAYEQY

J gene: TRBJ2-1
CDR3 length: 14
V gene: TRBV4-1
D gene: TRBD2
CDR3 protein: ASSHGGTSGIYEQF

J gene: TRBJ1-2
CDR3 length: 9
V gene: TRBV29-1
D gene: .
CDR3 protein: SVIGLHGYT

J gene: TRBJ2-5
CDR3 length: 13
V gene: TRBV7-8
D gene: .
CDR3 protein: ASTEGRAIGETQY

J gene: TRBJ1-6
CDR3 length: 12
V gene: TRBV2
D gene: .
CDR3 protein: ASSDIGVNSPLH

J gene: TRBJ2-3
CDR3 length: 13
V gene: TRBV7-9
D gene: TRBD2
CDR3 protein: ASSLSAGETDTQY

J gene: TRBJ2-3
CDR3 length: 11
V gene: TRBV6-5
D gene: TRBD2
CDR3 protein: ASGLAGSDTQY

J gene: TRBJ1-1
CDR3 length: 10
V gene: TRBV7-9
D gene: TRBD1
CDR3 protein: ASSPGTGEAF

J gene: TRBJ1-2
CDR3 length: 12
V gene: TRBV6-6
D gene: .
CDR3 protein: ASSPSIAGGGYT

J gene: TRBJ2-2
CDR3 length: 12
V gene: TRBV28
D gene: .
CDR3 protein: ASSSWDGTGELF

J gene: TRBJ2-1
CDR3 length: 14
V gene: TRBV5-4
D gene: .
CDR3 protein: ASSPAVRETYNEQF

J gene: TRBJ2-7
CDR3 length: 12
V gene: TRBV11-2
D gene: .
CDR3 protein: ASSGDLQGHEQY

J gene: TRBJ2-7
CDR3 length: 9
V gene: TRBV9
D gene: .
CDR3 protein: ASSDSDEQY

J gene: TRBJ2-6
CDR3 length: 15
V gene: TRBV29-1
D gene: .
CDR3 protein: SVEIFQGMDGANVLT

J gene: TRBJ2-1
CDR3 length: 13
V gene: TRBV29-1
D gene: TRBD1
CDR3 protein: SVGSGTVSYNEQF

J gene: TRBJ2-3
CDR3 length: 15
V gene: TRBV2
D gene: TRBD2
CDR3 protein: ASSEESAGWGTDTQY

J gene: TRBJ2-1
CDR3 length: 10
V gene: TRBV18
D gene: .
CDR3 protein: ASSLRQNEQF

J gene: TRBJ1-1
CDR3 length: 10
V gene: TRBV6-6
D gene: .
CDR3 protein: ASLLGMTEAF

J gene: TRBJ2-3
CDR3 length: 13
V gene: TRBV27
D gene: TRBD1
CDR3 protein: ASSGTDLTTDTQY

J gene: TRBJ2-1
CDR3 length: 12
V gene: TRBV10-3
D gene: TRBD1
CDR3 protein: AISGKTGGDEQF

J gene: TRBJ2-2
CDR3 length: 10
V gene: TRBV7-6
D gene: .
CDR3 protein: ASSHRGGELF

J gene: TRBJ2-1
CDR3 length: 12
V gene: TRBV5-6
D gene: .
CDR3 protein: ASSLGVGYNEQF

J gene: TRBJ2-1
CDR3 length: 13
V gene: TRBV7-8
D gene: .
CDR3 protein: ASSLTASSYNEQF

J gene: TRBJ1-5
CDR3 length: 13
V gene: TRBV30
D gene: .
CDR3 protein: AWSVKGLGYQPQH

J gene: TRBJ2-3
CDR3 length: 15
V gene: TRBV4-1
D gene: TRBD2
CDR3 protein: ASSPRLAGGDTDTQY

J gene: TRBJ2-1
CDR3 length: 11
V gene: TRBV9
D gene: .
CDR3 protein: ASSVEGSDEQF

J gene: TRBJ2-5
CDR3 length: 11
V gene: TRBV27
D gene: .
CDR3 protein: ASSFLEQETQY

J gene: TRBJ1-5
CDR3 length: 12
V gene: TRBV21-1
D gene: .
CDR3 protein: ASSKVQDNQPQH

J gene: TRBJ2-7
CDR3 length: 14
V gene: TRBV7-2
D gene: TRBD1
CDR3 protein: ASSEATGGQGYEQY

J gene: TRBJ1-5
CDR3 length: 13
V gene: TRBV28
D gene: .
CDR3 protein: ASRQGGYSNQPQH

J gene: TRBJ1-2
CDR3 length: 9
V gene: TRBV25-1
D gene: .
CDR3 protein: ASSINYGYT

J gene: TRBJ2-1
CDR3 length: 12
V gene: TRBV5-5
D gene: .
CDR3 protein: ASSFSARYNEQF

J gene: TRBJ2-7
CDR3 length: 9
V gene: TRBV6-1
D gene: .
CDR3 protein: ASTKDYEQY

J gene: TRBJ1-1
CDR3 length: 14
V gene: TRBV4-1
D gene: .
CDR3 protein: ASSQPEGRANTEAF

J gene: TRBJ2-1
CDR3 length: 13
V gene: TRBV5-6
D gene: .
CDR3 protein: ASSTEEGPYNEQF

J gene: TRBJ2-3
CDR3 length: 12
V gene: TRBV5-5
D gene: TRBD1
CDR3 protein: ASRPTGGRDTQY